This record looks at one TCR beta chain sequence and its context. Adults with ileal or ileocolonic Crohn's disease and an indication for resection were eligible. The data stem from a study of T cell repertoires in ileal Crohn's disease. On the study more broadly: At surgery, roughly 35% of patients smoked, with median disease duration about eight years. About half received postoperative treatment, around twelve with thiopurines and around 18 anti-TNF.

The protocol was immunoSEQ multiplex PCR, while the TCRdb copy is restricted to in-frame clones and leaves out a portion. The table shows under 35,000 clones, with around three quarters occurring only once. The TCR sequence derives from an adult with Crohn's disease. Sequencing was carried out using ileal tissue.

This CDR3 is CASSFPGGKTQYF. The CDR3 nucleotides read TGTGCCAGCAGTTTCCCAGGCGGGAAGACCCAGTACTTC. V usage is TRBV27 and J usage is TRBJ2-5, with a tentative D call TRBD2 (6 bases). CDR1 and CDR2 from the germline V gene are MNHEY and SMNVEV (reference sequence). V was trimmed by 3 bases and J by 6 bases, leaving 11 bases between them. The CDR3 runs to 13 residues.